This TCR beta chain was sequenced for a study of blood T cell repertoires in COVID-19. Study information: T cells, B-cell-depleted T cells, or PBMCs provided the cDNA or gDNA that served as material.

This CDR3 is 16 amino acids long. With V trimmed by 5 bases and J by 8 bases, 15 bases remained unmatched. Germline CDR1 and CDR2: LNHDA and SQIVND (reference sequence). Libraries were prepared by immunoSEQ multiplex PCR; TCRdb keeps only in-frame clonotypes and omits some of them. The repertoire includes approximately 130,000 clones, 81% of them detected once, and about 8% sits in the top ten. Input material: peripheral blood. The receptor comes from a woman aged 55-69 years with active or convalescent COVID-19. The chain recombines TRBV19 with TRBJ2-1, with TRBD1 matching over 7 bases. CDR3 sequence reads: CASSGRTGVPLDEQFF. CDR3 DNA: TGTGCCAGTAGTGGACGTACAGGGGTACCTTTGGATGAGCAGTTCTTC.